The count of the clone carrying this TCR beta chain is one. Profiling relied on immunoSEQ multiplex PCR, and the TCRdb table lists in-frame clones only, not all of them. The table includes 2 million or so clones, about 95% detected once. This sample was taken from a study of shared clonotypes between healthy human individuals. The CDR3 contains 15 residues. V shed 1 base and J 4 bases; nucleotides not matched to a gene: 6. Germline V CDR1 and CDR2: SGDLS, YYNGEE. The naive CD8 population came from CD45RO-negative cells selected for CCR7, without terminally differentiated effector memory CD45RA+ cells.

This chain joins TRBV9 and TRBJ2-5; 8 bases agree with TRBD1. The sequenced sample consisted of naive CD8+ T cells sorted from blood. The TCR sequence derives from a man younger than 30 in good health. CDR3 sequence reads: CASSVYRGRGETQYF. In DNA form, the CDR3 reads TGTGCCAGCAGCGTATACAGGGGGAGAGGAGAGACCCAGTACTTC.